Presented here are 16 T cell receptor beta chains from one specimen sequenced in a study of blood T cell repertoires in COVID-19. Clones were sequenced by immunoSEQ multiplex PCR, and TCRdb holds only the in-frame ones, with some missing. This sample carries 190,000 or so clones, about 82% of them seen once, and the ten largest clones take more than 7.5%. Sequencing was carried out using PBMCs or T cells enriched from blood (not recorded which). The receptor source for this set is a woman in her twenties or thirties who had recovered from COVID-19.

The rearrangement joins TRBV3-1 (or the pseudogene TRBV3-2) to TRBJ2-2; possible D gene TRBD1, 6 bases. V lost 1 base and J lost 7, with 10 bases in between. This CDR3 is 14 amino acids long. Germline-derived CDR1 and CDR2 are LGHDT and YNNKEL (reference sequence). CDR3 DNA sequence: TGTGCCAGCAGCCAAGGGCAGGGGAACGGGGAGCTGTTTTTT. Its protein is CASSQGQGNGELFF.

This clone was found a few times. The genes are TRBV6-5 and TRBJ1-5; D is ambiguous. Germline V gene sequence: CDR1 MNHEY, CDR2 SVGAGI. The V gene lost 7 bases and the J gene lost 6 bases, with 19 bases spanning the gap. The CDR3 covers 15 residues. CDR3 residues: CASIPFLGWSQPQHF. CDR3 bases: TGTGCCAGCATACCCTTCCTAGGCTGGAGTCAGCCCCAGCATTTT.

V usage is TRBV28 and J usage is TRBJ2-7, with 10 positions matching TRBD1. Germline CDR1 reads MDHEN; CDR2 reads SYDVKM. The CDR3 has 16 amino acids. J lost 5 bases, V lost 5 bases, and 12 bases had no gene match. The CDR3 protein is CASSDPPGTGDDEQYF. The CDR3 bases are TGTGCCAGCAGTGACCCTCCCGGGACAGGGGACGACGAGCAGTACTTC.

The chain employs TRBV13 and TRBJ2-1, with TRBD2 matching 14 bases. Trimming cost V 4 bases and J 2 bases; bases outside gene matches: 1. CDR3 length: 16 residues. Germline V CDR1 and CDR2: PRHDT, FYEKMQ (reference sequence). The CDR3 region is CASSSGLAGAYNEQFF. The CDR3 DNA follows: TGTGCCAGCAGCTCGGGACTAGCGGGGGCCTACAATGAGCAGTTCTTC.

Only a few counts were recorded for this clone. The chain is built from TRBV4-1 and TRBJ2-1; no firm D call. The CDR3 runs to 15 residues. V gave up 4 bases and J gave up 0 bases, with 10 bases separating them. CDR1 is MGHRA and CDR2 is YSYEKL in the germline V gene. The CDR3, as DNA: TGCGCCAGCAGCCCAGTCCATACCTCCTACAATGAGCAGTTCTTC. This sequence encodes CASSPVHTSYNEQFF.

This chain joins TRBV10-3 and TRBJ2-3, with TRBD1 matching over 11 bases. Germline V gene lookup returns CDR1 ENHRY and CDR2 SYGVKD. With 0 bases clipped from V and 3 bases from J, the junction kept 20 bases outside the gene matches. This CDR3 is built from 22 residues. CDR3 amino acids: CAISESGLHFSMGDRGTDTQYF. In DNA form, the CDR3 reads TGTGCCATCAGTGAGTCAGGTCTTCACTTTTCCATGGGGGACAGGGGGACAGATACGCAGTATTTT.

This chain uses TRBV5-6 with TRBJ2-5; 9 nucleotides align to TRBD2. V lost 0 bases and J lost 2; bases outside the gene matches: 5. Germline V gene data show CDR1 as SGHDT and CDR2 as YYEEEE. The CDR3 covers 16 residues. CDR3 loop: CASSLVSGGLQETQYF. The DNA of the CDR3 is TGTGCCAGCAGCTTGGTTAGCGGGGGACTACAAGAGACCCAGTACTTC.

CDR3: CASSELTGSHEQYF. The CDR3 coding sequence is TGTGCCAGCAGCGAATTAACAGGGAGCCACGAGCAGTACTTC. The chain uses TRBV28 and TRBJ2-7, with D tentatively TRBD1 (6 bases). CDR3 length equals 14 residues. CDR1 and CDR2 from the germline V gene are MDHEN and SYDVKM. Trimming shortened V by 6 bases and J by 5 bases, and 17 bases separated the two germline ends.

This chain connects TRBV28 to TRBJ1-2; 7 bases align to TRBD1. The ends lost 6 bases at V and 6 bases at J; junction bases unmatched: 10. From germline, CDR1 is MDHEN and CDR2 SYDVKM. The CDR3 is made up of 14 amino acids. In nucleotides, the CDR3 is TGTGCCAGCAGCGATCGACAGGGTATACATGGCTACACCTTC. Translating it yields CASSDRQGIHGYTF.

The rearrangement links TRBV7-6 to TRBJ2-7; 9 positions match TRBD1. Germline CDR1 SGHVS, CDR2 FNYEAQ. CDR3 length equals 15 residues. The trim removed 5 bases at V and 4 bases at J, leaving 9 bases unmatched. CDR3 protein: CASSNGQGSVYEQYF. The CDR3 region has the DNA TGTGCCAGCAGCAACGGACAGGGGAGTGTGTACGAGCAGTACTTC.

The V call is TRBV3-1 (or the pseudogene TRBV3-2), the J call TRBJ2-7; 9 nucleotides agree with TRBD2. The germline V gene encodes CDR1 LGHDT and CDR2 YNNKEL (reference sequence). After removal of 3 bases from V and 1 base from J, the junction contained 4 bases not matched to a gene. The CDR3 sequence is 15 residues long. The CDR3 coding sequence is TGTGCCAGCAGCCACAGCGGGAGGACTTCCTACGAGCAGTACTTC. The encoded protein is CASSHSGRTSYEQYF.

The chain carries TRBV5-4 and TRBJ2-5; tentative D call: TRBD2 (6 bases). The CDR3 spans 13 residues. The germline V gene encodes CDR1 SGHNT and CDR2 YYREEE (reference sequence). V gave up 7 bases and J gave up 3 bases, with 13 bases separating them. Here the CDR3 DNA reads TGTGCCAGCGGACGGACTATAGAAGAGACCCAGTACTTC. Translated: CASGRTIEETQYF. The variable domain in full, with the rest retrieved from reference TRBV5-4 and TRBJ2-5, is ETGVTQSPTHLIKTRGQQVTLRCSSQSGHNTVSWYQQALGQGPQFIFQYYREEENGRGNFPPRFSGLQFPNYSSELNVNALELDDSALYLCASGRTIEETQYFGPGTRLLVL.

This clone was picked up a small number of times. The chain employs TRBV5-1 and TRBJ2-1; D is possibly TRBD1 (6 bases). Trimming stripped 2 bases from V and 5 bases from J, with 11 bases between. The CDR3 extends over 14 amino acids. Germline CDR1 is SGHRS and CDR2 is YFSETQ. The CDR3 nucleotides are TGCGCCAGCAGCTTTTATCAGGGGCACAATGAGCAGTTCTTC. Its protein product is CASSFYQGHNEQFF. Combining the CDR3 with reference TRBV5-1 and TRBJ2-1 gives the whole variable domain KAGVTQTPRYLIKTRGQQVTLSCSPISGHRSVSWYQQTPGQGLQFLFEYFSETQRNKGNFPGRFSGRQFSNSRSEMNVSTLELGDSALYLCASSFYQGHNEQFFGPGTRLTVL.

This clone was seen just once. The chain joins TRBV6-5 to TRBJ2-2, with TRBD2 matching 7 bases. The CDR3 sequence is 15 residues long. The V segment lost 2 bases and the J segment 7 bases; nucleotides outside the gene matches: 7. Germline CDR1 and CDR2: MNHEY and SVGAGI. This CDR3 is CASSYRSGGGGELFF. DNA for the CDR3: TGTGCCAGCAGTTACCGTTCGGGGGGAGGCGGGGAGCTGTTTTTT.

V and J are TRBV28 and TRBJ2-7, with a weak D call TRBD1 (6 bases). V shed 9 bases and J shed 4 bases, with 16 bases lying between them. The CDR3 is 13 amino acids. CDR1 MDHEN and CDR2 SYDVKM come from the germline V gene. The CDR3 loop is CASTGTQRYEQYF. The DNA of the CDR3 is TGTGCCAGTACAGGGACGCAAAGGTACGAGCAGTACTTC.

V gene TRBV3-1 (or the pseudogene TRBV3-2) combines with J gene TRBJ2-3; D perhaps matches TRBD2 (5 bases). Germline assignment: CDR1 LGHDT and CDR2 YNNKEL (reference sequence). V lost 2 bases and J lost 3, with 15 bases in between. The CDR3 is 16 amino acids. CDR3 in DNA: TGTGCCAGCAGCCAAAAGGGTCCCCGAGGGACAGATACGCAGTATTTT. It encodes CASSQKGPRGTDTQYF.